Listed here is a single T cell receptor beta chain. The data belong to a study of shared clonotypes between healthy human individuals. Germline-derived CDR1 and CDR2 are MNHNS and SASEGT. Between the trimmed V and J ends, which lost 7 bases and 11 bases, there was a span of 11 bases. This CDR3 has 10 amino acids. Assay: immunoSEQ multiplex PCR; the TCRdb copy retains only in-frame clones and omits some. The sample holds about 680,000 clones, around two thirds seen once. The V and J genes are TRBV6-1 and TRBJ1-1, with D hard to call. This clonotype was sampled from a woman younger than 45 in good health. Sequenced: memory CD4+ T cells sorted from blood. Subset noted: CD45RA-negative fraction. The CDR3 coding sequence is TGTGCCAGCATAGACATGCGGGCTTTCTTT. Protein product: CASIDMRAFF.